A single sample is the source of the 18 T cell receptor beta chains below, sequenced in a study of blood T cell repertoires in COVID-19. This table comes from immunoSEQ multiplex PCR, and its TCRdb copy is limited to in-frame clones, with some not included. The data contain about 310,000 clones, over 75% of them singletons. The sample consisted of peripheral blood. The receptors here all came from a woman aged 45-65 years who had recovered from COVID-19.

This chain uses TRBV29-1 with TRBJ2-3, with 12 bases lining up with TRBD2. Germline CDR1 SQVTM, CDR2 ANQGSEA. The CDR3 consists of 14 residues. V lost 6 bases and J lost 5; bases outside the gene matches: 6. The DNA of the CDR3 is TGCAGCGTGTCGACTAGCGGGAGTCAAGATACGCAGTATTTT. It translates to CSVSTSGSQDTQYF.

J is TRBJ2-5 and V is TRBV15; D is perhaps TRBD2 (5 bases). The CDR3 has 15 residues. CDR1 is LNHNV and CDR2 is YYDKDF in the germline V gene (reference sequence). The V end lost 0 bases, the J end lost 4 bases, and 12 bases lay between the germline ends. In nucleotides, the CDR3 is TGTGCCACCAGCAGAGATAAACTAGTGCCAGAGACCCAGTACTTC. Protein product: CATSRDKLVPETQYF.

CDR3 DNA sequence: TGTGCCAGCTCACCAGAAGACAGGGTTGGCCAGACCCAGTACTTC. Protein: CASSPEDRVGQTQYF. J is TRBJ2-5 and V is TRBV18; 7 bases agree with TRBD1. CDR1 KGHSH and CDR2 LQKENI come from the germline V gene. The CDR3 sequence is 15 residues long. After removal of 2 bases from V and 6 bases from J, the junction contained 9 bases not matched to a gene.

The chain combines TRBV23-1 with TRBJ2-3; weak D call: TRBD2 (6 bases). TRBV23-1 is given ORF status, its function remaining uncertain. V lost 8 bases and J lost 6, with 30 bases in between. The CDR3 loop spans 18 amino acids. CDR3 sequence: CASPAAGRLGEKDDTQYF. In nucleotides, the CDR3 is TGCGCCAGCCCCGCAGCGGGCCGATTGGGGGAGAAGGACGATACGCAGTATTTT.

This clone was recorded once. This rearrangement joins TRBV6-4 to TRBJ2-3; D gene uncertain. CDR3 length: 18 residues. Germline V gene sequence: CDR1 MRHNA, CDR2 SNTAGT. Trimming cost V 0 bases and J 2 bases, with 18 bases left between them. This CDR3 reads CASSDSSRKFEITDTQYF. The DNA of the CDR3 is TGTGCCAGCAGTGACTCATCGCGGAAGTTCGAAATCACAGATACGCAGTATTTT.

V usage is TRBV5-6 and J usage is TRBJ1-1; 9 nucleotides align to TRBD1. The CDR3 covers 15 residues. Trimming cost V 0 bases and J 4 bases; bases outside gene matches: 4. Germline-derived CDR1 and CDR2 are SGHDT and YYEEEE. As DNA, the CDR3 is TGTGCCAGCAGCTTGGGGGACAGGGAGGGCACTGAAGCTTTCTTT. Its protein product is CASSLGDREGTEAFF.

V gene TRBV7-2 combines with J gene TRBJ1-6; D gene ambiguous. There are 16 residues in the CDR3. Per germline, CDR1 SGHTA and CDR2 FQGNSA. V was trimmed by 2 bases and J by 4 bases, leaving 12 bases between them. The CDR3 region is CASSLQAWVYNSPLHF. The CDR3 bases are TGTGCCAGCAGCTTACAGGCCTGGGTTTATAATTCACCCCTCCACTTT.

Comments on this clone: This sample includes further DNA sequences coding for the same CDR3. This chain joins TRBV7-9 and TRBJ2-7; possible D gene TRBD2, 6 bases. Per the germline V gene, CDR1 is SEHNR and CDR2 is FQNEAQ (reference sequence). The CDR3 has 12 amino acids. The V gene lost 5 bases and the J gene lost 4 bases, with 9 bases spanning the gap. The CDR3 nucleotides are TGTGCCAGCAGCGCGACTAGTTACGAGCAGTACTTC. Translating it yields CASSATSYEQYF.

CDR3 sequence reads: CASRLESFVGSSYNSPLHF. The CDR3 nucleotides read TGTGCAAGTCGCTTAGAGAGTTTTGTGGGGAGCTCCTATAATTCACCCCTCCACTTT. The chain joins TRBV12-2 to TRBJ1-6. TRBV12-2 is shown as a pseudogene. CDR3 length equals 19 residues.

V and J are TRBV7-6 and TRBJ1-6; no clear D gene. Deletions cut 2 bases from V and 0 bases from J, with 8 bases between. This CDR3 has 16 residues. The germline gives CDR1 SGHVS, CDR2 FNYEAQ. CDR3 sequence: CASSLQASSYNSPLHF. The CDR3 coding sequence is TGTGCCAGCAGCTTACAGGCGAGCTCCTATAATTCACCCCTCCACTTT.

CDR3 sequence (DNA): TGTGCCAGCAGGACAGGGCCCTCTGGAAACACCATATATTTT. It yields the protein CASRTGPSGNTIYF. This chain uses TRBV28 with TRBJ1-3, with 7 positions matching TRBD1. With 6 bases clipped from V and 0 bases from J, the junction kept 2 bases outside the gene matches. CDR1 MDHEN and CDR2 SYDVKM come from the germline V gene. This CDR3 is 14 amino acids long.

With respect to this clone: This CDR3 is also generated by other DNA sequences in the sample. The chain is built from TRBV28 and TRBJ2-3; 13 bases agree with TRBD2. Trimming cost V 6 bases and J 4 bases; bases outside gene matches: 4. In germline, CDR1 is MDHEN, CDR2 SYDVKM. The CDR3 spans 15 residues. This chain's CDR3 is CASSRTSGSSDTQYF. The CDR3 DNA reads TGTGCCAGCAGCAGGACTAGCGGGAGCTCAGATACGCAGTATTTT.

The rearrangement links TRBV7-3 to TRBJ2-3; 10 bases map to TRBD1. Trimming at V came to 5 bases and at J to 3 bases, leaving 8 bases not matched to a gene. In germline, CDR1 is SGHTA, CDR2 FQGTGA. The CDR3 runs 16 residues. The CDR3 DNA reads TGTGCCAGCAGCAAGAGGACAGGGGGTCTAACAGATACGCAGTATTTT. It encodes CASSKRTGGLTDTQYF.

The V gene is TRBV4-1, the J gene TRBJ1-2, with 7 bases matching TRBD1. CDR3 size: 15 residues. Germline V gives CDR1 MGHRA, CDR2 YSYEKL. The V gene end was trimmed by 0 bases and the J gene end by 7 bases; junction bases not matched to a gene: 8. The CDR3 DNA reads as TGCGCCAGCAGCCAAGATATAAACAGGGGACTTGGCTACACCTTC. This sequence encodes CASSQDINRGLGYTF.

The chain has TRBV7-2 and TRBJ2-1; 9 bases map to TRBD2. Looked up from germline, CDR1 is SGHTA and CDR2 is FQGNSA. Unmatched junction bases numbered 13, after V lost 3 bases and J lost 7 bases. This CDR3 comprises 17 residues. In DNA form, the CDR3 reads TGTGCCAGCAGCTTGTCGGCGGGCGCTAGCGGGACTAATGAGCAGTTCTTC. The encoded protein is CASSLSAGASGTNEQFF.

This sequence joins TRBV28 and TRBJ2-7; D remains ambiguous. Trimming left V 6 bases short and J 3 bases short, with 3 bases between. From germline, CDR1 is MDHEN and CDR2 SYDVKM. CDR3 length equals 10 residues. The CDR3 is CASSHYEQYF. CDR3 in DNA: TGTGCCAGCAGCCACTACGAGCAGTACTTC.

The rearrangement joins TRBV30 to TRBJ1-1; TRBD1 matches 8 bases. Unmatched junction bases numbered 16, after V lost 3 bases and J lost 10 bases. The germline V gene encodes CDR1 GTSNPN and CDR2 SVGIG (reference sequence). The CDR3 is 15 amino acids. Here the CDR3 DNA reads TGTGCCTGGAGGCCGGGACAGGCTGCGCCTAAAGGAGCTTTCTTT. Translation gives CAWRPGQAAPKGAFF.

This sequence joins TRBV7-9 and TRBJ1-1; the match to TRBD1 covers 8 bases. With 5 bases clipped from V and 5 bases from J, the junction kept 13 bases outside the gene matches. The CDR3 has 16 residues. Germline CDR1 and CDR2: SEHNR and FQNEAQ (reference sequence). CDR3 coding DNA: TGTGCCAGCAGCCCCAAGGCTGTACAGGGGGGAACTGAAGCTTTCTTT. This codes for CASSPKAVQGGTEAFF.